Listed below are T cell receptor beta chains from one sample, sequenced in a study of blood T cell repertoires in COVID-19. Generated by immunoSEQ multiplex PCR, the TCRdb table keeps only in-frame clones and is missing some. The sample lists 200,000 to 300,000 clones, roughly 90% occurring once. Sequencing was done on a sample of PBMCs or T cells enriched from blood (not recorded which). Source of these receptors: a woman aged 25-40 years who had recovered from COVID-19. CDR3s include the opening cysteine and the closing phenylalanine or tryptophan. The D gene is left open where the match is weak. Clone size appears in some rows only: once, few, many, or a class for an expanded clone.

TRBD1,TRBJ1-6,TRBV5-6,many,TGTGCCAGCGGCGCAACCGGGACAGGGAGGTCACCCCTCCACTTT,CASGATGTGRSPLHF
-,TRBJ1-2,TRBV4-3,-,TGCGCCAGCAGCCAAGAGGTACGGTCTCTAAGATATGGCTACACCTTC,CASSQEVRSLRYGYTF
TRBD1,TRBJ1-1,TRBV7-3,-,TGTGCCAGCAGCTTCTACCCGCGACAGGGGATGAACACTGAAGCTTTCTTT,CASSFYPRQGMNTEAFF
-,TRBJ2-7,TRBV30,-,TGTGCCTGGAGTGTAATTGACCCGGGCGAGCAGTACTTC,CAWSVIDPGEQYF
-,TRBJ2-3,TRBV7-8,-,TGTGCCAGCAGCTTAGGGCCAGGTGGGGGAGGCAGCACAGATACGCAGTATTTT,CASSLGPGGGGSTDTQYF
-,TRBJ1-2,TRBV13,once,TGTGCCAGCAGCCCAGGCATATTAGAAAGGGGCGACTACACCTTC,CASSPGILERGDYTF
-,TRBJ2-7,TRBV28,-,TGTGCCAGCAGTTTTAACAGGGCTTCCTACGAGCAGTACTTC,CASSFNRASYEQYF
-,TRBJ2-4,TRBV30,-,TGTGCCTGGACGGCAGGAGCCAAAAACATTCAGTACTTC,CAWTAGAKNIQYF
TRBD1,TRBJ1-2,TRBV9,-,TGTGCCAGCAGCGTAGATACCAAAGGGGGCCGTGGCTACACCTTC,CASSVDTKGGRGYTF
TRBD1,TRBJ1-2,TRBV6-2/TRBV6-3,-,TGTGCCAGCAGTCCAGATGACAGGGACTACTATGGCTACACCTTC,CASSPDDRDYYGYTF
TRBD2,TRBJ2-2,TRBV6-5,-,TGTGCCAGCAGTCTAGGTCTAGCGGTTACCGGGGAGCTGTTTTTT,CASSLGLAVTGELFF
TRBD1,TRBJ1-6,TRBV6-1,-,TGTGCCAGCAGTCTCGGACAGGTTAATTCACCCCTCCACTTT,CASSLGQVNSPLHF
-,TRBJ2-7,TRBV7-3,-,TGTGCCAGCAGCTTAACCCCAGGGCCGGTCTACGAGCAGTACTTC,CASSLTPGPVYEQYF
-,TRBJ1-1,TRBV19,-,TGTGCCAGTAGTATTCTACGGGAACGGAACACTGAAGCTTTCTTT,CASSILRERNTEAFF
TRBD1,TRBJ1-4,TRBV5-1,-,TGCGCCAGCAGCTTGAGGACAGGTGGCGAAAAACTGTTTTTT,CASSLRTGGEKLFF
-,TRBJ2-7,TRBV9,-,TGTGCCAGCAGCCCGTGGGGGGCCTACGAGCAGTACTTC,CASSPWGAYEQYF
-,TRBJ2-7,TRBV30,-,TGTGCCTGGAGTTTGGACAGTTACGAGCAGTACTTC,CAWSLDSYEQYF
-,TRBJ1-2,TRBV5-4,-,TGTGCCAGCAGCTTGGTTGAGGGAACCTATGGCTACACCTTC,CASSLVEGTYGYTF
-,TRBJ2-1,TRBV6-2/TRBV6-3,few,TGTGCCAGCAGTTACAGTGGCTTCAATGAGCAGTTCTTC,CASSYSGFNEQFF
TRBD1,TRBJ1-1,TRBV12-5,-,TGTGCTAGTGGTTTGACAGGGGGATGGGGTAACACTGAAGCTTTCTTT,CASGLTGGWGNTEAFF
-,TRBJ1-1,TRBV7-2,-,TGTGCCAGCATGCGAGGGCTGAACACTGAAGCTTTCTTT,CASMRGLNTEAFF
TRBD1,TRBJ2-3,TRBV15,-,TGTGCCACCAGCCCCGGGACAGGGGCTTATGTTAGCACAGATACGCAGTATTTT,CATSPGTGAYVSTDTQYF
-,TRBJ2-2,TRBV9,-,TGTGCCAGCAGCGTAGGTTGGAGGGACCCGGGCACCGGGGAGCTGTTTTTT,CASSVGWRDPGTGELFF
TRBD1,TRBJ1-5,TRBV19,-,TGTGCCAGTAGTACGACAGGGGGTGGTCAGCCCCAGCATTTT,CASSTTGGGQPQHF
-,TRBJ1-5,TRBV5-1,-,TGCGCCAGCAGGGAGTATAGCAATCAGCCCCAGCATTTT,CASREYSNQPQHF
TRBD1,TRBJ1-4,TRBV9,few,TGTGCCAGCAGCGTGGACAGGGGAAGGGAAAAACTGTTTTTT,CASSVDRGREKLFF
-,TRBJ2-7,TRBV19,once,TGTGCCAGTAGTTCCCACTACGAGCAGTACTTC,CASSSHYEQYF
-,TRBJ2-1,TRBV27,-,TGTGCCAGCAGTTTAGTCGGACTGGCCCTCTACAATGAGCAGTTCTTC,CASSLVGLALYNEQFF
-,TRBJ2-7,TRBV5-4,-,TGTGCCAGCAGCTTGGGGAGGGTAGAGTACTTC,CASSLGRVEYF
TRBD2,TRBJ2-3,TRBV6-2/TRBV6-3,-,TGTGCCAGCAGTTACTCTGGGGGAGGGGATACGCAGTATTTT,CASSYSGGGDTQYF
-,TRBJ2-3,TRBV7-3,-,TGTGCCAGCAGCTTAAGGACACCAGGGGATACGCAGTATTTT,CASSLRTPGDTQYF
-,TRBJ1-6,TRBV4-3,-,TGCGCCAGCAGCCAAGATGCTTTCGGCCAGGGGTACTCACCCCTCCACTTT,CASSQDAFGQGYSPLHF
-,TRBJ2-1,TRBV6-5,-,TGTGCCAGCAGCTTGTACAATGAGCAGTTCTTC,CASSLYNEQFF
-,TRBJ2-5,TRBV10-1,-,TGCGCCAGCAGTGAGCTGGGAATAGGGGGGGAAGAGACCCAGTACTTC,CASSELGIGGEETQYF
-,TRBJ1-5,TRBV5-6,-,TGTGCCAGCAGCTTGTTCGCGGGGTATAGCAATCAGCCCCAGCATTTT,CASSLFAGYSNQPQHF
-,TRBJ1-1,TRBV15,few,TGTGCCACCAGTGGAGGCTACGAGGGCACTGAAGCTTTCTTT,CATSGGYEGTEAFF
-,TRBJ2-1,TRBV29-1,-,TGCAGCGTCGCAGGAACGCATGAGCAGTTCTTC,CSVAGTHEQFF
TRBD1,TRBJ2-2,TRBV2,-,TGTGCCAGCAGTGCCCCGGGCAGGGGGACCGGGGAGCTGTTTTTT,CASSAPGRGTGELFF
TRBD2,TRBJ2-7,TRBV19,-,TGTGCCAGTAGTATATCGGGACTAGCCCCTACCTACGAGCAGTACTTC,CASSISGLAPTYEQYF
TRBD1,TRBJ1-2,TRBV19,-,TGTGCCAGTAGTACGGACAGGGGAATCTATGGCTACACCTTC,CASSTDRGIYGYTF
TRBD1,TRBJ2-1,TRBV11-2,-,TGTGCCAGCAGCTTAGCAACCTCCCTAAAGGACAGGCCGGAGCAGTTCTTC,CASSLATSLKDRPEQFF
TRBD2,TRBJ2-1,TRBV10-3,few,TGTGCCATCAGTGAGCCTAGTTCTAGCGGAGTAAGCTCCTACAATGAGCAGTTCTTC,CAISEPSSSGVSSYNEQFF